Below are 23 T cell receptor beta chains sequenced from a single sample in a study of CD8+CD57+ T cells in acquired aplastic anemia. The authors sequenced patients whose flow cytometry had shown CD8+CD57+ cell expansion. TCR beta VDJ and CDR3 profiling used genomic DNA as template. TCRdb redid the calling of the reads with MiXCR, one entry per CDR3 protein. The repertoire holds approximately 250,000 distinct CDR3 sequences, around 82% seen once, with less than 50% in the top ten. What was sequenced was sorted CD4+, CD8+, or CD8+CD57+ T cells (not recorded which) from PBMCs. These receptor sequences come from a human donor with aplastic anemia.

The chain is built from TRBV28 and TRBJ1-6; the match to TRBD1 covers 9 bases. The V and J ends lost 7 bases and 9 bases, in that order; junction bases with no gene match: 7. In germline, CDR1 is MDHEN, CDR2 SYDVKM. The CDR3 length is 14 residues. The CDR3 sequence: CASNPGQGPSPLHF. The CDR3 nucleotides read TGTGCCAGCAACCCGGGACAGGGTCCTTCACCCCTCCACTTT.

V gene TRBV20-1 combines with J gene TRBJ2-5; D not resolved. Germline V CDR1 and CDR2: DFQATT, SNEGSKA (reference sequence). The V gene lost 3 bases and the J gene lost 7 bases, with 12 bases spanning the gap. The CDR3 loop spans 12 amino acids. In DNA form, the CDR3 reads TGCAGTGCTAGTAAGGCCCCGACGACCCAGTACTTC. Its translation: CSASKAPTTQYF.

This clonotype was counted only a few times. V gene TRBV12-3 or TRBV12-4 combines with J gene TRBJ2-7, with D perhaps matching TRBD2 (6 bases). CDR3 length equals 15 residues. V lost 6 bases and J 0 bases, leaving 15 bases between the germline ends. The CDR3 DNA sequence: TGTGCCAGCAGCAACGGACGGGAGAGCTCCTACGAGCAGTACTTC. Translating it yields CASSNGRESSYEQYF.

V is TRBV7-9 and J is TRBJ2-1; 9 nucleotides agree with TRBD1. The germline gives CDR1 SEHNR, CDR2 FQNEAQ (reference sequence). This CDR3 region has 16 residues. V was clipped by 6 bases and J by 13 bases; unmatched bases: 19. The chain's CDR3 is CASRTDRGGSPHHQFF. CDR3 DNA sequence: TGTGCCAGCAGGACCGACAGGGGGGGTTCACCCCACCACCAGTTCTTC. Filled out from reference TRBV7-9 and TRBJ2-1, the complete variable domain reads DTGVSQNPRHKITKRGQNVTFRCDPISEHNRLYWYRQTLGQGPEFLTYFQNEAQLEKSRLLSDRFSAERPKGSFSTLEIQRTEQGDSAMYLCASRTDRGGSPHHQFFGPGTRLTVL.

This chain uses TRBV7-9 with TRBJ1-1; D is uncertain. The germline V and J ends were trimmed by 7 bases and 2 bases, with 8 bases remaining between them. From germline, CDR1 is SEHNR and CDR2 FQNEAQ (reference sequence). This CDR3 is 12 amino acids long. This CDR3 reads CASKGLNTEAFF. The CDR3 coding sequence is TGTGCCAGCAAGGGATTAAACACTGAAGCTTTCTTT.

V and J are TRBV11-2 and TRBJ1-4, with a weak D call TRBD1 (5 bases). CDR3 length: 16 amino acids. Germline-derived CDR1 and CDR2 are SGHAT and FQNNGV. Trimming removed 3 bases from V and 4 bases from J, with 15 bases in between. This CDR3 is CASSFDTGRINEKLFF. In DNA form, the CDR3 reads TGTGCCAGCAGCTTCGATACGGGACGGATTAATGAAAAACTGTTTTTT.

The V and J genes are TRBV25-1 and TRBJ1-1; D unclear. Trimming took off 7 bases at V and 3 bases at J, with 12 bases between the two ends. Germline loops: CDR1 MGHDK, CDR2 SYGVNS. The CDR3 is 13 residues long. CDR3 in DNA: TGTGCCAGCAAACTCCTCCCGGACACTGAAGCTTTCTTT. Amino acids: CASKLLPDTEAFF.

This chain connects TRBV7-8 to TRBJ2-7; 7 nucleotides line up with TRBD2. CDR3 length: 16 residues. Germline V gives CDR1 SGHVS, CDR2 FQNEAQ. V trimming: 3 bases; J trimming: 10 bases; junction bases outside the gene matches: 18. Here the CDR3 DNA reads TGTGCCAGCAGCTTTCAGCGGGACGAGGGAGCCTTCTCCCAGTACTTC. Protein sequence: CASSFQRDEGAFSQYF.

Concerning this clonotype itself: The junction does not match germline at one end; this may be a read error. J is TRBJ1-5 and V is TRBV6-2 or TRBV6-3; possible D gene TRBD1, 6 bases. Looked up from germline, CDR1 is MNHEY and CDR2 is SVGEGT. The CDR3 extends over 14 amino acids. In DNA, the CDR3 is TGTGCCAGCAGTCAGCCGGGGGGGGGGCAGGCCCAGCACTTT. Translation gives CASSQPGGGQAQHF.

About this clonotype itself: Because the CDR3 is missing its conserved closing phenylalanine or tryptophan, this is likely a read error. The limits of the CDR3 on the DNA are not certain, so only TCRdb's listed CDR3 is given. J is TRBJ2-7 and V is TRBV2; the table's TRBD1 call for D was not verified on the DNA. The CDR3 extends over 15 residues, inclusive of both ends. CDR1 and CDR2 (germline): SNHLY, FYNNEI. CDR3 sequence reads: CASSDGGPLQQLHGP.

As to this clonotype: The conserved closing phenylalanine or tryptophan is absent in this CDR3, likely reflecting a read error. This chain joins TRBV2 and TRBJ2-3; D is possibly TRBD2 (6 bases). Germline-derived CDR1 and CDR2 are SNHLY and FYNNEI. The germline V and J ends were trimmed by 6 bases and 6 bases, with 16 bases remaining between them. The length of the CDR3 is 14 residues. The CDR3 DNA sequence: TGTGCCAGCAGCGTTGGGGGAGGCCCCGATACGCAGTATTTG. This sequence encodes CASSVGGGPDTQYL.

This clonotype was recorded once. CDR3 loop: CASSRGTGAGEQYV. The DNA of the CDR3 is TGTGCCAGCAGCAGAGGCACGGGGGCCGGGGAGCAGTACGTC. The V call is TRBV15, the J call TRBJ2-7; D is tentatively TRBD1 or TRBD2 (6 bases each). Germline-derived CDR1 and CDR2 are LNHNV and YYDKDF (reference sequence). The CDR3 is 14 residues long.

V gene TRBV15 combines with J gene TRBJ2-3; 8 bases match TRBD1. The trim removed 6 bases at V and 8 bases at J, leaving 13 bases unmatched. This CDR3 has 15 amino acids. Germline CDR1 and CDR2: LNHNV and YYDKDF (reference sequence). The DNA of the CDR3 is TGTGCCACCAGTGATACCGGACAGGGTTTTCCTACGCAGTATTTT. Translating it yields CATSDTGQGFPTQYF. Together with reference TRBV15 and TRBJ2-3, the CDR3 gives the full variable domain: DAMVIQNPRYQVTQFGKPVTLSCSQTLNHNVMYWYQQKSSQAPKLLFHYYDKDFNNEADTPDNFQSRRPNTSFCFLDIRSPGLGDTAMYLCATSDTGQGFPTQYFGPGTRLTVL.

V and J are TRBV7-8 and TRBJ2-7; 7 positions agree with TRBD1. The CDR3 is 18 amino acids. After removal of 2 bases from V and 1 base from J, the junction contained 14 bases not matched to a gene. The V gene's germline CDR1 is SGHVS and CDR2 FQNEAQ. The CDR3 region has the DNA TGTGCCAGCAGCTTACATCCCGACGGGACAGCAATTTCCTACGAGCAGTACGTC. It codes for CASSLHPDGTAISYEQYV.

About this clonotype itself: A read error may produce the germline difference seen at one junction end. The V gene is TRBV2, the J gene TRBJ2-4, with D possibly matching TRBD2 (6 bases). The CDR3 contains 12 residues. Per germline, CDR1 SNHLY and CDR2 FYNNEI. The CDR3 coding sequence is TGTGCCAGCGGGGAAGCGGGCAACATTCAGCACTTT. Protein product: CASGEAGNIQHF.

Comments on this clonotype: As the CDR3 is not closed by the conserved phenylalanine or tryptophan, this likely results from a read error. The gene calls are TRBV5-1 and TRBJ2-1; TRBD2 matches at 14 bases. The germline V gene has CDR1 SGHRS and CDR2 YFSETQ. The CDR3 runs to 16 residues. After removal of 4 bases from V and 8 bases from J, the junction contained 8 bases not matched to a gene. The CDR3 protein is CASSPEGLAGAHEQFS. Here the CDR3 DNA reads TGCGCCAGCAGCCCGGAGGGACTAGCGGGAGCCCATGAGCAGTTCTCC.

This clonotype came up once. The conserved phenylalanine or tryptophan is not found at the CDR3 terminus, so this likely reflects a read error. This chain connects TRBV20-1 to TRBJ1-1; D gene unclear. The length of the CDR3 is 12 residues. The germline V gene has CDR1 DFQATT and CDR2 SNEGSKA (reference sequence). The ends were cut back, 6 bases at V and 7 bases at J, with 15 bases in the middle. The chain's CDR3 is CSAIAGINEAFS. CDR3 nucleotides: TGCAGTGCCATAGCCGGGATCAATGAAGCTTTCTCT.

This chain connects TRBV7-9 to TRBJ2-2; 7 nucleotides line up with TRBD2. The germline V gene encodes CDR1 SEHNR and CDR2 FQNEAQ (reference sequence). The CDR3 covers 16 residues. The junction had 13 bases not matched to a gene; V was cut back by 5 bases and J by 7 bases. This CDR3 reads CASSNQSTGGSGELFF. CDR3 nucleotide sequence: TGTGCCAGCAGCAATCAAAGTACCGGGGGGAGCGGGGAGCTGTTTTTT.

The rearrangement joins TRBV9 to TRBJ2-3; tentatively, D is TRBD1 or TRBD2 (5 bases each). V lost 2 bases to trimming and J lost 15 bases, with 22 bases between them. This CDR3 region has 14 residues. Germline V gives CDR1 SGDLS, CDR2 YYNGEE. As DNA, the CDR3 is TGTGCCAGCAGCGTGGATGGGGGTCGTGGCTACACCTATTTT. Translating gives CASSVDGGRGYTYF.

The table lists this clonotype with a count of one. V usage is TRBV5-1 and J usage is TRBJ2-6; D ambiguous. Per germline, CDR1 SGHRS and CDR2 YFSETQ. This CDR3 comprises 16 residues. V lost 4 bases and J lost 6, with 17 bases in between. CDR3 region: CASSDSSINTANVLTF. The DNA for the CDR3 is TGCGCCAGCAGCGATTCCAGCATCAACACGGCCAACGTCCTGACTTTC.

This chain links TRBV7-8 with TRBJ2-7, with no clear D. Looked up from germline, CDR1 is SGHVS and CDR2 is FQNEAQ. The CDR3 length is 18 residues. V was cut by 3 bases and J by 4 bases, with 25 bases left in between. CDR3: CASSFHRDATALSYEQYV. Written as DNA, the CDR3 is TGTGCCAGCAGCTTTCATCGAGACGCCACAGCCCTGTCTTACGAGCAGTACGTC.

The chain has TRBV7-8 and TRBJ2-2; the match to TRBD2 covers 7 bases. The germline V gene has CDR1 SGHVS and CDR2 FQNEAQ. The CDR3 is 18 amino acids. The ends lost 6 bases at V and 8 bases at J; junction bases unmatched: 21. CDR3 loop: CASSEAGRGREDKGELFF. The DNA of the CDR3 is TGTGCCAGCAGTGAAGCGGGGAGAGGGAGGGAGGACAAGGGGGAGCTGTTTTTT.

On this clonotype: Because it lacks the conserved phenylalanine or tryptophan at the end, this CDR3 is likely a read error. The DNA is omitted, as the CDR3 cannot be located on it reliably, and the CDR3 follows TCRdb's listing. The chain recombines TRBV7-8 with TRBJ2-3; the D call TRBD2 from the table was never checked on the DNA. The CDR3 is 13 amino acids in total, end residues counted. CDR1 is SGHVS, CDR2 FQNEAQ, per germline. CDR3 sequence reads: CASSYSNAGGPDT.